This T cell receptor beta chain was sequenced during a study of blood T cell repertoires in COVID-19. Across the whole study: Sites across the United States, Italy and Spain contributed samples from acute and convalescent COVID-19. T cells, B-cell-depleted T cells, or PBMCs provided the cDNA or gDNA that served as material.

Germline-derived CDR1 and CDR2 are SGDLS and YYNGEE. The CDR3 has 15 residues. V dropped 3 bases and J dropped 4; count of bases not matched to a gene: 7. Original methodology: From reference gene primer amplification, estimates of nucleated cell counts were derived. TCRdb's copy holds only in-frame clones and misses some; the assay was immunoSEQ multiplex PCR. Clone size and the V and J calls come from that table; the DNA yielded D and trimming. The sample has fewer than 25,000 clones; around 91% are singletons. This TCR came from a man between 70 and 80 years old with acute or convalescent COVID-19. The V call is TRBV9, the J call TRBJ1-5; TRBD1 matches at 7 bases. The specimen was peripheral blood. The CDR3 DNA is TGTGCCAGCAGCGAAGGGACAGTCGGTAATCAGCCCCAGCATTTT. Protein: CASSEGTVGNQPQHF.